The rows below give T cell receptor beta chains drawn from one sample of a study of spatial heterogeneity in lung cancer. Each CDR3 protein gets one entry after TCRdb re-called the 5' RACE reads with MiXCR. The sample has around 41,000 distinct CDR3 sequences; approximately 6.9% are singletons. Sequences were derived from PBMCs, sampled at surgery. All receptors derive from a female donor with early-stage non-small cell lung cancer. Each CDR3 is given with its conserved first and last residue. Each record gives: V gene, J gene, D gene, clone size, CDR3 DNA, CDR3 protein. The D gene is left open where the match is weak. Some rows have no size entry. The others give once, few or many, or a class for an expanded clone.

v_gene: TRBV28; j_gene: TRBJ1-2; d_gene: -; abundance: many; CDR3nt: TGTGCCAGCAGTCCGACGCAGGGATGGGGCTACACCTTC; CDR3aa: CASSPTQGWGYTF
v_gene: TRBV7-2; j_gene: TRBJ1-2; d_gene: -; abundance: few; CDR3nt: TGTGCCAGCAGCCTAACCACGGGCACCAACACTTGGGATGGCTACACCTTC; CDR3aa: CASSLTTGTNTWDGYTF
v_gene: TRBV7-9; j_gene: TRBJ2-1; d_gene: -; abundance: many; CDR3nt: TGTGCCAGCAGCTTAACTCAGGGAAGCAATGAGCAGTTCTTC; CDR3aa: CASSLTQGSNEQFF
v_gene: TRBV12-3/TRBV12-4; j_gene: TRBJ1-4; d_gene: -; abundance: few; CDR3nt: TGTGCCAGCAGTTTCGTGCCAGGGAAAAGTGAAAAACTGTTTTTT; CDR3aa: CASSFVPGKSEKLFF
v_gene: TRBV20-1; j_gene: TRBJ1-5; d_gene: -; abundance: many; CDR3nt: TGCAGTGCCTGGGCCGGTGGGGTTAGTCAGCCCCAGCATTTT; CDR3aa: CSAWAGGVSQPQHF
v_gene: TRBV29-1; j_gene: TRBJ1-3; d_gene: -; abundance: many; CDR3nt: TGCAGCGTTTTAGCGGGAGGCTCTGGAAACACCATATATTTT; CDR3aa: CSVLAGGSGNTIYF
v_gene: TRBV20-1; j_gene: TRBJ1-5; d_gene: -; abundance: many; CDR3nt: TGCAGTGCTGTGGTTTTCGGAGATCAGCCCCAGCATTTT; CDR3aa: CSAVVFGDQPQHF
v_gene: TRBV30; j_gene: TRBJ2-5; d_gene: -; abundance: -; CDR3nt: TGTGCCTGGAGTCCAGGCCGGGGTGAGACCCAGTACTTC; CDR3aa: CAWSPGRGETQYF
v_gene: TRBV28; j_gene: TRBJ2-1; d_gene: TRBD1; abundance: many; CDR3nt: TGTGCCAGCAGTAGAACAGGGGGCAATGAGCAGTTCTTC; CDR3aa: CASSRTGGNEQFF
v_gene: TRBV18; j_gene: TRBJ2-3; d_gene: -; abundance: few; CDR3nt: TGTGCCAGCTCACCAAATAGGGCAGACTCCACAGATACGCAGTATTTT; CDR3aa: CASSPNRADSTDTQYF
v_gene: TRBV16; j_gene: TRBJ1-2; d_gene: -; abundance: many; CDR3nt: TGTGCCAGCAGCCAATTTCCATCTAACTATGGCTACACCTTC; CDR3aa: CASSQFPSNYGYTF
v_gene: TRBV6-1; j_gene: TRBJ1-1; d_gene: TRBD1; abundance: many; CDR3nt: TGTGCCAGCAGTCGACAGGGGGGGAACACTGAAGCTTTCTTT; CDR3aa: CASSRQGGNTEAFF
v_gene: TRBV10-2; j_gene: TRBJ2-6; d_gene: -; abundance: many; CDR3nt: TGCGCCAGCAGTGACCCGTACTCTGGGGCCAACGTCCTGACTTTC; CDR3aa: CASSDPYSGANVLTF
v_gene: TRBV6-1; j_gene: TRBJ1-5; d_gene: -; abundance: many; CDR3nt: TGTGCCAGCAGTGACTATCGAAATCAGCCCCAGCATTTT; CDR3aa: CASSDYRNQPQHF
v_gene: TRBV5-1; j_gene: TRBJ2-7; d_gene: TRBD1; abundance: few; CDR3nt: TGCGCCAGCACCCTTTCCGGGACAGGGACCCACGAGCAGTACTTC; CDR3aa: CASTLSGTGTHEQYF
v_gene: TRBV20-1; j_gene: TRBJ2-2; d_gene: -; abundance: -; CDR3nt: TGCAGTGCTAGTCCCGGGACCCGAGAGCTGTTTTTT; CDR3aa: CSASPGTRELFF
v_gene: TRBV10-3; j_gene: TRBJ1-2; d_gene: -; abundance: many; CDR3nt: TGTGCCATCAGTGATAAGGTACCCCTCTATGGCTACACCTTC; CDR3aa: CAISDKVPLYGYTF